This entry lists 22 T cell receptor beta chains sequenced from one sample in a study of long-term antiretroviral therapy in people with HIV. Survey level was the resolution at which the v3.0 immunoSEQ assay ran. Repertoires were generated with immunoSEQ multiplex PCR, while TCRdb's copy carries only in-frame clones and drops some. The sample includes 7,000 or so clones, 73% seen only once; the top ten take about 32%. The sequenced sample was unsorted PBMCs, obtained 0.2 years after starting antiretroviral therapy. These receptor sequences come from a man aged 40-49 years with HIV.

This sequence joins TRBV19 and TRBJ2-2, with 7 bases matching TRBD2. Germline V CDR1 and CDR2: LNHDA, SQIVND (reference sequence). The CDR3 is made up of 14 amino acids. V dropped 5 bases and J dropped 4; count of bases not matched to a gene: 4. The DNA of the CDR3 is TGTGCCAGTAGTCCCGGGACTACCACCGGGGAGCTGTTTTTT. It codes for CASSPGTTTGELFF. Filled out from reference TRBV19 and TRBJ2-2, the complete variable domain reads DGGITQSPKYLFRKEGQNVTLSCEQNLNHDAMYWYRQDPGQGLRLIYYSQIVNDFQKGDIAEGYSVSREKKESFPLTVTSAQKNPTAFYLCASSPGTTTGELFFGEGSRLTVL.

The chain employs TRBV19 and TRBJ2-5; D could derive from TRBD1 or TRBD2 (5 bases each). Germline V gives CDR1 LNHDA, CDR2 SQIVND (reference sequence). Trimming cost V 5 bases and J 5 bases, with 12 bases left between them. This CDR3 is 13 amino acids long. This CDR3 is CASSPGRAETQYF. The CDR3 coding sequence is TGTGCCAGTAGTCCAGGGCGGGCGGAGACCCAGTACTTC.

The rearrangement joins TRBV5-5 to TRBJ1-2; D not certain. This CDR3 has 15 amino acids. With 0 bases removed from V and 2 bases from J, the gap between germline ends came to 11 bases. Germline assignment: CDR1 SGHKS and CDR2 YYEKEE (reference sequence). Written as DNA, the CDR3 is TGTGCCAGCAGCTTGGAGGTTTGGTCCAACTATGGCTACACCTTC. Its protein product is CASSLEVWSNYGYTF.

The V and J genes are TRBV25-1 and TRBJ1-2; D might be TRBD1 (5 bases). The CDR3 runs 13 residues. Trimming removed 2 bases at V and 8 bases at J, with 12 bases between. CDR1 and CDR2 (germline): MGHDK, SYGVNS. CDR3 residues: CASSEPGQGGYTF. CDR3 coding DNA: TGTGCCAGCAGTGAACCCGGCCAGGGAGGCTACACCTTC.

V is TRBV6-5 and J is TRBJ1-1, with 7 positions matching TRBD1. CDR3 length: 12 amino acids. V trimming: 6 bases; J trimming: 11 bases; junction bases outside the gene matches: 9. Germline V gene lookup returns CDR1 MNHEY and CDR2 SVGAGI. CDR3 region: CASSLSQGKAFF. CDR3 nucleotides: TGTGCCAGCAGCCTTTCACAGGGGAAGGCTTTCTTT.

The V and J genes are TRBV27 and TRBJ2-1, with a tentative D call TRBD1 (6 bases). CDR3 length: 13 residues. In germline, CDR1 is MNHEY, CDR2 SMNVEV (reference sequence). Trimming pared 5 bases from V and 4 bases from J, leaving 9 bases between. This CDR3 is CASSLDRYNEQFF. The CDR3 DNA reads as TGTGCCAGCAGTCTGGACAGATACAATGAGCAGTTCTTC.

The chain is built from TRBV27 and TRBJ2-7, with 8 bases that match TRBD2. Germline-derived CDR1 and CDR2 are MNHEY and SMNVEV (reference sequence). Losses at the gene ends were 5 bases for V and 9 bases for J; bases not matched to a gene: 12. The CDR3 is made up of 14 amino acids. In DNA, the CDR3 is TGTGCCAGCAGTCCCCGGGGGGGATGGCGCGGGCAGTACTTC. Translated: CASSPRGGWRGQYF.

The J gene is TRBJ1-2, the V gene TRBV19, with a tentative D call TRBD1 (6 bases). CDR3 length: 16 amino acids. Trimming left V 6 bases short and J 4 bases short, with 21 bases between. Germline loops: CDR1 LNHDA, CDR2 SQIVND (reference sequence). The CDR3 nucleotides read TGTGCCAGTAGGACCGGTAACGGGGGCTGGGGCTATGGCTACACCTTC. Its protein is CASRTGNGGWGYGYTF.

CDR3 sequence (DNA): TGTGCCAGCAGTTTAGGACTAGCGGAGTCAGAGTACAATGAGCAGTTCTTC. Amino acids: CASSLGLAESEYNEQFF. The chain is built from TRBV27 and TRBJ2-1, with TRBD2 matching over 10 bases. This CDR3 comprises 17 residues. V shed 2 bases, J shed 4 bases, and the junction held 8 bases outside the gene matches. Germline V gene data show CDR1 as MNHEY and CDR2 as SMNVEV (reference sequence).

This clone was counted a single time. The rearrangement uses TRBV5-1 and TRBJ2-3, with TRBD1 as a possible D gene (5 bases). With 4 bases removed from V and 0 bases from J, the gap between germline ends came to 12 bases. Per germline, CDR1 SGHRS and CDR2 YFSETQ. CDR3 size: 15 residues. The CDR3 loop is CASSPQQGSTDTQYF. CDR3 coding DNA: TGCGCCAGCAGCCCCCAGCAGGGTAGCACAGATACGCAGTATTTT. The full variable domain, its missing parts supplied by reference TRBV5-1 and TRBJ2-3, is KAGVTQTPRYLIKTRGQQVTLSCSPISGHRSVSWYQQTPGQGLQFLFEYFSETQRNKGNFPGRFSGRQFSNSRSEMNVSTLELGDSALYLCASSPQQGSTDTQYFGPGTRLTVL.

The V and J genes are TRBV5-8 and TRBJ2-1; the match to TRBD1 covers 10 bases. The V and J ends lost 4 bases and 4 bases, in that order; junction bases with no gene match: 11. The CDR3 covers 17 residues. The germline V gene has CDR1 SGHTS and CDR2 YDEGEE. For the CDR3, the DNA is TGTGCCAGCAGCCTGGCAAGACAGGGGGCGGGGTACAATGAGCAGTTCTTC. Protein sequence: CASSLARQGAGYNEQFF.

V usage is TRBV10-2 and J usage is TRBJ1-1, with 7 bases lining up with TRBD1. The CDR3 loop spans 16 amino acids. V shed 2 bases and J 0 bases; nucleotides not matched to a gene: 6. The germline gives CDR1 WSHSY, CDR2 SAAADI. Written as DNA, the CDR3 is TGCGCCAGCAGTGAGGAGGCAGGGGGTTTGAACACTGAAGCTTTCTTT. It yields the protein CASSEEAGGLNTEAFF.

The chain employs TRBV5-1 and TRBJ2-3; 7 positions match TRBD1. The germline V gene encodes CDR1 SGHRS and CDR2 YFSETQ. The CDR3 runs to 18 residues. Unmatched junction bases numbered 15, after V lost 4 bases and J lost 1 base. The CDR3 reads CASSGIDRAQLGTDTQYF. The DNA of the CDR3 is TGCGCCAGCAGCGGGATTGACAGGGCGCAGCTAGGCACAGATACGCAGTATTTT.

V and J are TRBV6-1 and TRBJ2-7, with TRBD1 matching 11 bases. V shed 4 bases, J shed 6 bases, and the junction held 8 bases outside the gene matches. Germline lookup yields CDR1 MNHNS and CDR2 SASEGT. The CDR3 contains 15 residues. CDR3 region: CASSAGTGGFGEQYF. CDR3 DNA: TGTGCCAGCAGTGCCGGGACAGGGGGTTTCGGCGAGCAGTACTTC.

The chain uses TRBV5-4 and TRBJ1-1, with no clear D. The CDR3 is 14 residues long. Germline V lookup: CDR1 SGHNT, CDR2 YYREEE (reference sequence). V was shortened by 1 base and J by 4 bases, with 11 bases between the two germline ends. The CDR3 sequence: CASSLRGWVTEAFF. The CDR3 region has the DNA TGTGCCAGCAGCTTGCGGGGATGGGTCACTGAAGCTTTCTTT.

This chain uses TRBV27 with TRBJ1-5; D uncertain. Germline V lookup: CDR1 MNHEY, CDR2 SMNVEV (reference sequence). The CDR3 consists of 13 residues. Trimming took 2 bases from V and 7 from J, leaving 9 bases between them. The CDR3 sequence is CASSLNRYQPQHF. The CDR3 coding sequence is TGTGCCAGCAGTTTAAACCGGTACCAGCCCCAGCATTTT.

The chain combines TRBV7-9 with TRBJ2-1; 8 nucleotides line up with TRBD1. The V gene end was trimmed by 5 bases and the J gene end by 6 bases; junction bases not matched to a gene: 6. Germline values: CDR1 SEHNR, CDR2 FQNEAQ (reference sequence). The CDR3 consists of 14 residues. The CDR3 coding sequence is TGTGCCAGCAGCCGTACAGGGGGAGGCAATGAGCAGTTCTTC. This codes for CASSRTGGGNEQFF.

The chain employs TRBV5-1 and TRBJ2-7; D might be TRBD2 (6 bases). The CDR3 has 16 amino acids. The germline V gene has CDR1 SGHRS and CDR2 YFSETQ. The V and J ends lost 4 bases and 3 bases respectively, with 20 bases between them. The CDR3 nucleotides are TGCGCCAGCAGCCCTCTCCCGGGCGGGGTAGTCTACGAGCAGTACTTC. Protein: CASSPLPGGVVYEQYF. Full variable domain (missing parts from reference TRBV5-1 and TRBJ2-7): KAGVTQTPRYLIKTRGQQVTLSCSPISGHRSVSWYQQTPGQGLQFLFEYFSETQRNKGNFPGRFSGRQFSNSRSEMNVSTLELGDSALYLCASSPLPGGVVYEQYFGPGTRLTVT.

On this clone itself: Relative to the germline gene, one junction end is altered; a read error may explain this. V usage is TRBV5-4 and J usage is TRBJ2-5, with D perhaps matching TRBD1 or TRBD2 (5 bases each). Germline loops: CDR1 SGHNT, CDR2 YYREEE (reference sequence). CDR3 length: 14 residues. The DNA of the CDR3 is TGTGCCAGCAGCTGGGACGCCTTGCAAGGGACCCAGTACTTC. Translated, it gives CASSWDALQGTQYF.

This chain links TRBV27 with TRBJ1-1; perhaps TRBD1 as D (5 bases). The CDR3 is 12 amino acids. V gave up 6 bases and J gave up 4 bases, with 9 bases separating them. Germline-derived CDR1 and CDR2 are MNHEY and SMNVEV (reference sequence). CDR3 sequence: CASRSGFTEAFF. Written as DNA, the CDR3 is TGTGCCAGCAGATCAGGGTTCACTGAAGCTTTCTTT.

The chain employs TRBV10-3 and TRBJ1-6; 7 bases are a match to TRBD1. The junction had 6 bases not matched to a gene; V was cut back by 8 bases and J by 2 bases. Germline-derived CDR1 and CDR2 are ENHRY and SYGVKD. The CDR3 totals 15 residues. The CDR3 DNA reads TGTGCCATCTCCTGGGACAGTCCCTATAATTCACCCCTCCACTTT. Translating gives CAISWDSPYNSPLHF.

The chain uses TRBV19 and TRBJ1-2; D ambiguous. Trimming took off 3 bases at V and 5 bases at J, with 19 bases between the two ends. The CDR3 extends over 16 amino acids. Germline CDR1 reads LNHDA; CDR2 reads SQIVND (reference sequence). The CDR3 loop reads CASSIEAAYPFYGYTF. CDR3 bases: TGTGCCAGTAGTATTGAGGCGGCTTATCCCTTTTATGGCTACACCTTC.